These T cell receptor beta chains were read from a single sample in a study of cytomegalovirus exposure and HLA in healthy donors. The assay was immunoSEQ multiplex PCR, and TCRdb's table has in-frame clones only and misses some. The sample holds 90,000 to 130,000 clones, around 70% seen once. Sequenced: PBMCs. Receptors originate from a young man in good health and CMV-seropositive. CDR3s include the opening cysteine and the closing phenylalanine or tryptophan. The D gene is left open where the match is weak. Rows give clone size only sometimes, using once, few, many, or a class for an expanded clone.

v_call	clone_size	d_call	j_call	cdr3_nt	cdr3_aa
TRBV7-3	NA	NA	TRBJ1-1	TGTGCCAGCAGCTTAAACCCGAGGAACACTGAAGCTTTCTTT	CASSLNPRNTEAFF
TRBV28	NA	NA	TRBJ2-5	TGTGCCAGCAGTTTGCGACTAGGCTTAGAACAAGAGACCCAGTACTTC	CASSLRLGLEQETQYF
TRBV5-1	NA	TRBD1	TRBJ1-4	TGCGCCAGCAGCACGGACAGGGGGAATGAAAAACTGTTTTTT	CASSTDRGNEKLFF
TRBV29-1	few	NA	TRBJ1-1	TGCAGCGTTGAAGGGCACCCGTACACTGAAGCTTTCTTT	CSVEGHPYTEAFF
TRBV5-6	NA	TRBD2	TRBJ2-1	TGTGCCAGCAGCTTGGAGGGACTAGCGGGGGTTGAGCAGTTCTTC	CASSLEGLAGVEQFF
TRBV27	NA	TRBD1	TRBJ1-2	TGTGCCAGCAGTTTTAGGGGACAGGGATTCAACTATGGCTACACCTTC	CASSFRGQGFNYGYTF
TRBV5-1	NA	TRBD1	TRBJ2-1	TGCGCCAGCAATCCTACAGGGGGCGTATCCTACAATGAGCAGTTCTTC	CASNPTGGVSYNEQFF
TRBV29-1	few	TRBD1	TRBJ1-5	TGCAGCGTCTCTTCAGGGGGGCTAGGCAATCAGCCCCAGCATTTT	CSVSSGGLGNQPQHF
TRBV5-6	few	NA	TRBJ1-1	TGTGCCAGCAGCTTCCCGGACACGAACACTGAAGCTTTCTTT	CASSFPDTNTEAFF
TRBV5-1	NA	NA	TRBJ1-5	TGCGCCAGCAGCTTGCAGGGTAATAGCAATCAGCCCCAGCATTTT	CASSLQGNSNQPQHF
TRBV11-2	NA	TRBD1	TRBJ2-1	TGTGCCAGCAGCTCTACGGGACAGTCGTCAGGTGAGCAGTTCTTC	CASSSTGQSSGEQFF
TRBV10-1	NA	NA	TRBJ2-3	TGCGCCAGCAGTGAGGGGGAGGCTACGCAGTATTTT	CASSEGEATQYF
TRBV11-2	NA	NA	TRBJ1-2	TGTGCCAGCAGCTTACCAGGGTCTGGGGATGGCTACACCTTC	CASSLPGSGDGYTF
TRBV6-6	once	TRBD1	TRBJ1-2	TGTGCCAGCAGCGACTCGGACAGGGCGCGACGTGGCTACACCTTC	CASSDSDRARRGYTF
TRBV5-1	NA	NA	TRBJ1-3	TGCGCCAGCAGCATCACGACAGGCCGAGTCTCTGGAAACACCATATATTTT	CASSITTGRVSGNTIYF
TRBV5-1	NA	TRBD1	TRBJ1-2	TGCGCCAGCAGCTTGGGTGGACAGGAGAGTGGCTACACCTTC	CASSLGGQESGYTF
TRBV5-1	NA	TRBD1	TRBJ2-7	TGCGCCAGCAGCCGGGCGGGACAGGGTACCTACGAGCAGTACTTC	CASSRAGQGTYEQYF
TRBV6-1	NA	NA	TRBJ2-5	TGTGCCAGCAGTGAATCTAACAGCGGCCCAATTAAGACCCAGTACTTC	CASSESNSGPIKTQYF